Below are 18 T cell receptor beta chains sequenced from a single sample in a study of blood T cell repertoires in COVID-19. The table came from immunoSEQ multiplex PCR; TCRdb's copy has only in-frame clones and leaves some out. This sample yields over 70,000 clones, of which less than 95% are seen a single time; 6.5% to 8.5% belongs to the top ten. The sequencing sample was made of peripheral blood. Receptor source: a man in his late teens or twenties with COVID-19, enrolled during active disease.

This clone was observed a handful of times. The chain is built from TRBV2 and TRBJ2-5, with D tentatively TRBD1 (5 bases). CDR3 length: 13 residues. Germline V gives CDR1 SNHLY, CDR2 FYNNEI. The germline V and J ends were trimmed by 1 base and 7 bases, with 10 bases remaining between them. The CDR3 is CASSEVQGGTQYF. The CDR3 bases are TGTGCCAGCAGTGAAGTGCAGGGTGGGACCCAGTACTTC.

The rearrangement uses TRBV10-1 and TRBJ2-1, with TRBD2 matching over 10 bases. The CDR3 covers 16 residues. V lost 5 bases, J lost 3 bases, and 7 bases stayed unmatched. The V gene's germline CDR1 is WNHNN and CDR2 SYGVQD (reference sequence). CDR3 sequence reads: CASSNLIAGGYNEQFF. Written as DNA, the CDR3 is TGCGCCAGCAGTAACCTCATAGCGGGAGGCTACAATGAGCAGTTCTTC.

This clone was seen once. The rearrangement joins TRBV29-1 to TRBJ2-1, with a possible D match to TRBD1 (6 bases). CDR3 size: 16 residues. V was cut by 6 bases and J by 0 bases, with 18 bases left in between. Germline V gene sequence: CDR1 SQVTM, CDR2 ANQGSEA. The CDR3 sequence: CSVTGQPTSSYNEQFF. The CDR3 DNA follows: TGCAGCGTCACCGGACAGCCAACGAGCTCCTACAATGAGCAGTTCTTC.

This chain uses TRBV30 with TRBJ2-7; D is possibly TRBD1 (6 bases). Germline lookup yields CDR1 GTSNPN and CDR2 SVGIG (reference sequence). V was pared by 0 bases and J by 5 bases, with 11 bases between. The CDR3 extends over 13 amino acids. The CDR3 coding sequence is TGTGCCTGGAGTGTTACAGGGATCAACGAGCAGTACTTC. It specifies CAWSVTGINEQYF.

V and J are TRBV4-3 and TRBJ2-7; 7 bases line up with TRBD1. V lost 3 bases, J lost 0 bases, and 2 bases stayed unmatched. Germline CDR1 is LGHNA and CDR2 is YSLEER. CDR3 size: 14 residues. The CDR3, as DNA: TGCGCCAGCAGCCAGAGGACAGGCTCCTACGAGCAGTACTTC. This codes for CASSQRTGSYEQYF.

J is TRBJ2-7 and V is TRBV7-9; D is perhaps TRBD1 (6 bases). Germline values: CDR1 SEHNR, CDR2 FQNEAQ (reference sequence). V was cut by 7 bases and J by 1 base, with 14 bases left in between. The CDR3 contains 14 residues. CDR3 DNA sequence: TGTGCCAGCATCCCACCAGGACAGTCCTACGAGCAGTACTTC. Translating it yields CASIPPGQSYEQYF. Complete variable domain (other parts from reference TRBV7-9 and TRBJ2-7): DTGVSQNPRHKITKRGQNVTFRCDPISEHNRLYWYRQTLGQGPEFLTYFQNEAQLEKSRLLSDRFSAERPKGSFSTLEIQRTEQGDSAMYLCASIPPGQSYEQYFGPGTRLTVT.

This clone was observed a single time. The chain has TRBV3-1 (or the pseudogene TRBV3-2) and TRBJ2-2; D remains ambiguous. Germline V gives CDR1 LGHDT, CDR2 YNNKEL (reference sequence). With 2 bases removed from V and 7 bases from J, the gap between germline ends came to 5 bases. The CDR3 covers 12 residues. The chain's CDR3 is CASSQPHGELFF. The CDR3 DNA sequence: TGTGCCAGCAGCCAACCCCACGGGGAGCTGTTTTTT.

In nucleotides, the CDR3 is TGCGCCAGCAGCCAAGATTCGGCGGGAGTGGACACCGGGGAGCTGTTTTTT. It encodes CASSQDSAGVDTGELFF. The V and J genes are TRBV4-1 and TRBJ2-2; 7 bases agree with TRBD2. Losses at the gene ends were 0 bases for V and 3 bases for J; bases not matched to a gene: 7. Germline-derived CDR1 and CDR2 are MGHRA and YSYEKL. This CDR3 has 17 amino acids.

This sequence joins TRBV11-3 and TRBJ2-5; 9 bases agree with TRBD1. V was clipped by 5 bases and J by 0 bases; unmatched bases: 4. CDR3 length: 15 amino acids. Germline lookup yields CDR1 SGHNT and CDR2 YENEEA. CDR3 nucleotide sequence: TGTGCCAGCAGCACAGGACAGGGGTACCAAGAGACCCAGTACTTC. The encoded protein is CASSTGQGYQETQYF.

The chain recombines TRBV3-1 (or the pseudogene TRBV3-2) with TRBJ1-1, with a weak D call TRBD1 (5 bases). CDR1 and CDR2 from the germline V gene are LGHDT and YNNKEL (reference sequence). The length of the CDR3 is 14 residues. V was clipped by 3 bases and J by 2 bases, with 10 bases between them. CDR3 coding DNA: TGTGCCAGCAGCCAGTCGGGACTAAACACTGAAGCTTTCTTT. It specifies CASSQSGLNTEAFF.

This clone was recorded only once. This rearrangement joins TRBV2 to TRBJ2-7; D possibly corresponds to TRBD1 (6 bases). Trimming shortened V by 1 base and J by 3 bases, and 10 bases separated the two germline ends. This CDR3 is 14 amino acids long. Germline-derived CDR1 and CDR2 are SNHLY and FYNNEI. The CDR3 sequence: CASSEVETGYEQYF. The CDR3 bases are TGTGCCAGCAGTGAAGTGGAGACAGGCTACGAGCAGTACTTC.

J is TRBJ1-5 and V is TRBV6-1; D is unresolved. The CDR3 runs to 15 residues. The V end lost 3 bases, the J end lost 0 bases, and 9 bases lay between the germline ends. Germline-derived CDR1 and CDR2 are MNHNS and SASEGT. In DNA, the CDR3 is TGTGCCAGCAGTGACTTCCGGGTTAGCAATCAGCCCCAGCATTTT. Protein: CASSDFRVSNQPQHF.

This clone has a single count. This rearrangement joins TRBV2 to TRBJ2-1; D is perhaps TRBD2 (5 bases). The CDR3 contains 15 residues. Germline V gene lookup returns CDR1 SNHLY and CDR2 FYNNEI. Trimming took off 1 base at V and 0 bases at J, with 7 bases between the two ends. The CDR3 spells CASSEGAGSYNEQFF. Written as DNA, the CDR3 is TGTGCCAGCAGTGAAGGGGCGGGCTCCTACAATGAGCAGTTCTTC.

This clone appeared a single time. The chain couples TRBV25-1 to TRBJ1-2; 7 bases align to TRBD1. Unmatched junction bases numbered 18, after V lost 4 bases and J lost 7 bases. Germline CDR1 is MGHDK and CDR2 is SYGVNS. The CDR3 consists of 17 residues. The CDR3 protein is CASSGSRQGPFMGGYTF. CDR3 in DNA: TGTGCCAGCAGTGGCAGCCGACAGGGACCCTTTATGGGTGGCTACACCTTC.

This clone has a single count. The CDR3 DNA is TGTGCCAGCAGCGATCAGCTGACAGGGGTTAGAAACACCATATATTTT. It is translated as CASSDQLTGVRNTIYF. The gene calls are TRBV5-6 and TRBJ1-3; 8 bases fit TRBD1. This CDR3 is 16 amino acids long. With V trimmed by 4 bases and J by 5 bases, 11 bases remained unmatched. The germline V gene has CDR1 SGHDT and CDR2 YYEEEE.

The table lists this clone with a count of one. The rearrangement joins TRBV27 to TRBJ1-6; 8 bases map to TRBD1. Trimming cost V 4 bases and J 7 bases; bases outside gene matches: 9. The CDR3 is made up of 16 amino acids. Germline V CDR1 and CDR2: MNHEY, SMNVEV (reference sequence). The CDR3 region has the DNA TGTGCCAGCAGTTCGATACGACAGGGGTTGAATTCACCCCTCCACTTT. This translates into CASSSIRQGLNSPLHF.

The chain recombines TRBV9 with TRBJ2-7; the D gene is possibly TRBD2 (5 bases). The V gene's germline CDR1 is SGDLS and CDR2 YYNGEE. The V end lost 4 bases, the J end lost 7 bases, and 12 bases lay between the germline ends. The CDR3 is made up of 12 amino acids. The CDR3 is CASSPTSGEQYF. CDR3 bases: TGTGCCAGCAGCCCTACTAGTGGGGAGCAGTACTTC. Based on the CDR3 plus reference TRBV9 and TRBJ2-7, the full variable domain is DSGVTQTPKHLITATGQRVTLRCSPRSGDLSVYWYQQSLDQGLQFLIQYYNGEERAKGNILERFSAQQFPDLHSELNLSSLELGDSALYFCASSPTSGEQYFGPGTRLTVT.

This clone was found a few times. V gene TRBV9 combines with J gene TRBJ2-7, with TRBD2 as a possible D gene (5 bases). CDR3 length equals 14 residues. Germline V gives CDR1 SGDLS, CDR2 YYNGEE. Trimming pared 4 bases from V and 2 bases from J, leaving 13 bases between. CDR3 loop: CASSPRGSTYEQYF. The DNA for the CDR3 is TGTGCCAGCAGCCCCCGAGGGTCTACCTACGAGCAGTACTTC.